These 7 T cell receptor beta chains came from one sample sequenced in a study of T cells in Graves' hyperthyroidism and ophthalmopathy. Amplified regions were TCR beta CDR3 sequences from RNA transcripts. HTBI primers were the set used in a first-round RT-PCR of the TCR CDR3. Using its own MiXCR run on the multiplex PCR reads, TCRdb lists one record per CDR3 protein. The sample carries 250,000 to 300,000 distinct CDR3 sequences, 10% to 15% recorded once. Sequencing used blood. These receptor sequences come from a woman aged 25-40 years with Graves' hyperthyroidism that later progressed to Graves' ophthalmopathy.

V and J are TRBV10-3 and TRBJ1-3; D call uncertain. The germline CDR1 and CDR2 sequences are ENHRY and SYGVKD. The CDR3 length is 12 residues. Trimming removed 4 bases at V and 5 bases at J, with 6 bases between. The CDR3 sequence is CAISGRRNTIYF. The CDR3, as DNA: TGTGCCATCAGTGGGCGTAGAAACACCATATATTTT.

This clonotype came up many times. The chain recombines TRBV4-2 with TRBJ2-7; tentatively, D is TRBD2 (7 bases). The germline V gene has CDR1 LGHNA and CDR2 YNFKEQ. The CDR3 spans 17 residues. The germline V and J ends were trimmed by 1 base and 0 bases, with 16 bases remaining between them. The DNA of the CDR3 is TGTGCCAGCAGCCAAGTTGAGGGGCGGGGGCCCTCCTACGAGCAGTACTTC. The encoded protein is CASSQVEGRGPSYEQYF.

The V gene is TRBV20-1, the J gene TRBJ1-3; no reliable D call. The V end lost 0 bases, the J end lost 2 bases, and 8 bases lay between the germline ends. Germline lookup yields CDR1 DFQATT and CDR2 SNEGSKA (reference sequence). The CDR3 contains 14 residues. CDR3 region: CSAREVSAGNTIYF. In DNA, the CDR3 is TGCAGTGCTAGAGAGGTTTCAGCTGGAAACACCATATATTTT.

This clonotype has at least ten counts. V usage is TRBV6-1 and J usage is TRBJ2-5; 7 bases agree with TRBD1. The V gene's germline CDR1 is MNHNS and CDR2 SASEGT. This CDR3 has 11 amino acids. V was clipped by 7 bases and J by 5 bases; unmatched bases: 1. This CDR3 reads CASKTGETQYF. The CDR3 nucleotides are TGTGCCAGCAAGACAGGGGAGACCCAGTACTTC.

In this sample, this clonotype turned up many times. V is TRBV28 and J is TRBJ2-5, with 9 bases fitting TRBD2. Germline V gives CDR1 MDHEN, CDR2 SYDVKM. J lost 3 bases, V lost 3 bases, and 8 bases had no gene match. This CDR3 region has 16 residues. CDR3 DNA sequence: TGTGCCAGCAGTTTTCCTCCGACTAGCGGAAAAGAGACCCAGTACTTC. This translates into CASSFPPTSGKETQYF.

For this clonotype: Since a much larger clone is just one base distant, this may be a read error. The chain couples TRBV28 to TRBJ2-5; D is ambiguous. The CDR3 consists of 14 residues. Germline V gene lookup returns CDR1 MDHEN and CDR2 SYDVKM. Here the CDR3 reads CASSFRRPQGTQYF. The CDR3 DNA is TGTGCCAGCAGTTTCAGAAGACCTCAAGGGACCCAGTACTTC.

This clonotype was seen at least ten times. This rearrangement joins TRBV11-1 to TRBJ2-2; 7 bases align to TRBD1. Germline CDR1 and CDR2: SGHAT and FQDESV (reference sequence). This CDR3 has 17 amino acids. After removal of 5 bases from V and 0 bases from J, the junction contained 9 bases not matched to a gene. CDR3 DNA sequence: TGTGCCAGCAGCCCCCATGAGGACAGGACGAACACCGGGGAGCTGTTTTTT. Translating gives CASSPHEDRTNTGELFF.